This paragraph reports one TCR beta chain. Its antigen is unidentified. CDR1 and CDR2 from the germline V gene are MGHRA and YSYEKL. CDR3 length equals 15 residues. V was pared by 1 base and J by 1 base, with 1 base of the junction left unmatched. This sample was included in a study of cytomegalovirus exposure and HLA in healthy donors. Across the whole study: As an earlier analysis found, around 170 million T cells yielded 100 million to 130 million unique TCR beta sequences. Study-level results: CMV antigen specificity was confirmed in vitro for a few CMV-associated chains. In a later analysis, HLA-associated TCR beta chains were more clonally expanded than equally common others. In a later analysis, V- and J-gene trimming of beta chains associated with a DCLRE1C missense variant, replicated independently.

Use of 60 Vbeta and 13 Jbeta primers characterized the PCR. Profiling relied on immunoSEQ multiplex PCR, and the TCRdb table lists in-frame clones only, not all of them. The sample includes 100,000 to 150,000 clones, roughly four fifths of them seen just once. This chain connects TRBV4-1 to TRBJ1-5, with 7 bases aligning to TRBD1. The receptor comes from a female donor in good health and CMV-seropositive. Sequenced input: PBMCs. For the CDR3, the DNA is TGCGCCAGCAGCCAAGTGACAGGGAGCAATCAGCCCCAGCATTTT. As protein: CASSQVTGSNQPQHF.